This is a list of T cell receptor beta chains from one sample in a study of beta chain features in type 1 diabetes. This table comes from immunoSEQ multiplex PCR, and its TCRdb copy is limited to in-frame clones, with some not included. The data contain more than 350,000 clones, roughly 11% of them singletons. Sequences were obtained from naive CD4+ T cells from blood. These receptors came from a woman between 18 and 30 years old in good health. The conserved cysteine and the conserved F or W are not part of the CDR3 here. Size values are once, few and many counts, or a class for expanded clones, and some rows have none.

clone_size	v_call	j_call	cdr3_aa
.	TRBV5-1	TRBJ2-3	ASSLAGGSTDTQY
.	TRBV28	TRBJ1-1	ASSRPRTGNEAF
few	TRBV4-1	TRBJ2-5	ASSQVRANSQETQY
.	TRBV18	TRBJ1-2	ASSPDQGYYGYT
few	TRBV21-1	TRBJ2-7	ASSGTGCEQY
.	TRBV15	TRBJ2-5	ATSRDLGYGMETQY
.	TRBV7-3	TRBJ2-3	ASSYSGSVDTQY
few	TRBV7-2	TRBJ2-5	ASSPQGMEETQY
.	TRBV9	TRBJ2-2	ASSVAPRAGELF
.	TRBV15	TRBJ2-1	ATSRPVGGSYNEQF
.	TRBV7-9	TRBJ2-1	ASSPPGYSYNEQF
few	TRBV7-9	TRBJ1-2	ASSSPTRTSGGYT
.	TRBV5-6	TRBJ2-5	ASSPPGVEETQY
few	TRBV7-3	TRBJ2-5	ASSLMSSGAETQY
once	TRBV28	TRBJ1-5	ATISGSYQPQH
.	TRBV6-5	TRBJ2-1	ASSPLRVYGEQF
few	TRBV2	TRBJ1-6	ASSVSLSPPLH
few	TRBV19	TRBJ1-2	AVTKGQNYGYT
.	TRBV7-9	TRBJ1-1	ASSFDPEAF
.	TRBV5-1	TRBJ2-6	ASRGTSGANVLT
many	TRBV19	TRBJ2-4	ASGTRQGIDIQY
few	TRBV4-1	TRBJ2-1	ASSLLGLAGHNEQF
.	TRBV4-1	TRBJ2-4	ASSLLGIAKNIQY
few	TRBV19	TRBJ1-1	ASSSFGTGVPEAF
few	TRBV27	TRBJ2-3	ASSLVKDTDTQY
.	TRBV9	TRBJ1-3	ASSGGSARSGNTIY
few	TRBV7-2	TRBJ2-5	ASSFRQSKETQY
few	TRBV28	TRBJ2-3	ASHGLAGGPAQDTQY
.	TRBV5-5	TRBJ2-3	ASSSLTGKGPDTQY
few	TRBV29-1	TRBJ2-5	SVEDRGKETQY
.	TRBV18	TRBJ1-2	ASSRIITTDLYGYT
.	TRBV25-1	TRBJ2-1	ASSEPGTGDNEQF
.	TRBV5-4	TRBJ2-1	ASSTYLWADTSGSYNEQF